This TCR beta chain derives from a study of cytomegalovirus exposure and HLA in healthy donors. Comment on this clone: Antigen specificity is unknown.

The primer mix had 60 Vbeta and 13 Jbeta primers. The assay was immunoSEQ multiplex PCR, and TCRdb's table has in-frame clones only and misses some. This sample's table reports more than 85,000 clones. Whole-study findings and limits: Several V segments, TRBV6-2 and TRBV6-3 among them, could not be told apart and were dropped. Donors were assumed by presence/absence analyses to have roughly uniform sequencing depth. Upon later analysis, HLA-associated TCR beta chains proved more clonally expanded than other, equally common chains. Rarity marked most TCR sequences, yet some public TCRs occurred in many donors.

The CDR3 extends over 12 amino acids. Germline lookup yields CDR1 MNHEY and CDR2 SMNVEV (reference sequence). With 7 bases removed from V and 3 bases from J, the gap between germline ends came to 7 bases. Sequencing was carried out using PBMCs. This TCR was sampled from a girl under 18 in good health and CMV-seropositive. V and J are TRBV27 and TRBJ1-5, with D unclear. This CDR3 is CASTANNQPQHF. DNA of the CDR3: TGTGCCAGCACCGCGAACAATCAGCCCCAGCATTTT.